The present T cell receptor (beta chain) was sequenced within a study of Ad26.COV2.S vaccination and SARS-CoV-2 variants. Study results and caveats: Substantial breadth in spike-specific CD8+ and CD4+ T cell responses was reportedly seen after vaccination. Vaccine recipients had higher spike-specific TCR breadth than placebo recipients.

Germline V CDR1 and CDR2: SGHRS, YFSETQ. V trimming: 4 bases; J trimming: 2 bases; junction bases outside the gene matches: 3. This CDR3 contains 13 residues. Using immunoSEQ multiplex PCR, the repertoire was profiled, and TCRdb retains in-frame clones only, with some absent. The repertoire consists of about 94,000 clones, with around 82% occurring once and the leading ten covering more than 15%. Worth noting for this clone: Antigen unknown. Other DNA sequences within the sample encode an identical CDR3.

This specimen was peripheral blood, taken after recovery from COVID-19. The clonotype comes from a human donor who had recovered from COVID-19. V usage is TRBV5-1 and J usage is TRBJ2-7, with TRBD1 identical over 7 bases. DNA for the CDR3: TGCGCCAGCAGCCCCGACAGGGCCTACGAGCAGTACTTC. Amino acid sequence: CASSPDRAYEQYF.